Listed here are 13 T cell receptor beta chains from one sample, sequenced in a study of blood T cells in healthy people across ages (dated by TCRdb to 2013 to 2016). Library method: 5' RACE. These reads were obtained on an Illumina HiSeq 2500. The second PCR ran for roughly 7 to 12 cycles and used a J-beta primer mix along with a sample-barcoded 5' primer. TCRdb reran the public reads through fastp at Q25 and MiXCR, keeping productive beta chains. Each record represents a unique CDR3 protein, reported with the most common genes and DNA among its rows. This sample gives about 580,000 distinct CDR3 sequences in total; around 48% of them show up just once. 20% to 25% of the sample belongs to the ten largest clones. The sample was blood. These receptor sequences come from a man at least 80 years old in good health.

On this clonotype itself: One junction end does not reproduce the germline sequence, and a read error may be involved. The genes are TRBV28 and TRBJ2-1; 13 nucleotides agree with TRBD2. In germline, CDR1 is MDHEN, CDR2 SYDVKM. This CDR3 spans 16 amino acids. The CDR3 sequence: CASSLTSGRIYNEQSF. CDR3 nucleotide sequence: TGTGCCAGCAGCCTGACTAGCGGGAGGATCTACAATGAGCAGTCCTTC.

The V and J genes are TRBV9 and TRBJ2-5; weak D call: TRBD1 (6 bases). The DNA end lines up better with TRBJ2-7; the J call may be wrong. CDR1 is SGDLS, CDR2 YYNGEE, per germline. The CDR3 runs 14 residues. CDR3 loop: CASSVDQGSYEQYF. The CDR3 DNA sequence: TGTGCCAGCAGCGTAGATCAGGGGTCCTACGAGCAGTACTTC.

The chain combines TRBV20-1 with TRBJ2-3; 8 nucleotides agree with TRBD2. Unmatched junction bases numbered 9, after V lost 5 bases and J lost 2 bases. Germline CDR1 reads DFQATT; CDR2 reads SNEGSKA (reference sequence). This CDR3 is 15 amino acids long. For the CDR3, the DNA is TGCAGTGCTGCCCCGCCTAGCGGGCACACAGATACGCAGTATTTT. This sequence encodes CSAAPPSGHTDTQYF.

The count of this clonotype is one. The rearrangement uses TRBV6-2 or TRBV6-3 and TRBJ1-5; D remains ambiguous. Germline values: CDR1 MNHEY, CDR2 SVGEGT. This CDR3 contains 14 residues. V was clipped by 6 bases and J by 6 bases, with 15 bases between them. This CDR3 reads CASSRGRLVQPQHF. For the CDR3, the DNA is TGTGCCAGCAGCCGCGGACGGCTTGTTCAGCCCCAGCATTTT.

The chain links TRBV6-6 to TRBJ1-5; D uncertain. The CDR3 has 13 amino acids. Germline lookup yields CDR1 MNHNY and CDR2 SVGAGI (reference sequence). With 9 bases removed from V and 3 bases from J, the gap between germline ends came to 12 bases. CDR3 sequence: CASSDGNNQPQHF. The CDR3 nucleotides read TGTGCCAGTAGTGACGGTAACAATCAGCCCCAGCATTTT.

This clonotype was counted a few times. The chain is built from TRBV7-9 and TRBJ2-7; the D gene is possibly TRBD2 (5 bases). V shed 7 bases and J shed 6 bases, with 13 bases lying between them. The germline gives CDR1 SEHNR, CDR2 FQNEAQ (reference sequence). This CDR3 is built from 12 residues. The CDR3 sequence: CASTGLDSEQYF. CDR3 nucleotides: TGTGCCAGCACGGGGTTGGACTCCGAGCAGTACTTC.

This clonotype was observed many times. The chain links TRBV29-1 to TRBJ2-1, with 7 bases matching TRBD1. V was pared by 3 bases and J by 2 bases, with 7 bases of the junction left unmatched. Germline CDR1 reads SQVTM; CDR2 reads ANQGSEA. The length of the CDR3 is 15 residues. Written as DNA, the CDR3 is TGCAGCGTTGAGTCCCCCGGGACAGCCTACAATGAGCAGTTCTTC. Translated, it gives CSVESPGTAYNEQFF.

V gene TRBV4-3 combines with J gene TRBJ1-1, with 10 bases identical to TRBD1. Germline CDR1 reads LGHNA; CDR2 reads YSLEER. The CDR3 length is 15 residues. J was trimmed by 8 bases and V by 2 bases; bases with no gene match: 8. The CDR3 coding sequence is TGCGCCAGCAGCCAATATGGACAGGGGGGCGGGGAAGCTTTCTTT. Translation gives CASSQYGQGGGEAFF.

The genes are TRBV6-5 and TRBJ2-7, with a possible D match to TRBD1 (5 bases). The CDR3 totals 16 residues. V dropped 3 bases and J dropped 5 bases, with 20 bases sitting between them. Germline V gene lookup returns CDR1 MNHEY and CDR2 SVGAGI. The CDR3 reads CASSYLGKPGKNEQYF. CDR3 DNA sequence: TGTGCCAGCAGTTATTTAGGGAAACCAGGGAAAAACGAGCAGTACTTC.

With regard to this clonotype: Compared with germline, one end of the junction differs, possibly owing to a read error. This rearrangement joins TRBV5-1 to TRBJ2-2; D tentatively reads TRBD1 or TRBD2 (5 bases each). CDR3 length: 14 residues. CDR1 and CDR2 (germline): SGHRS, YFSETQ. In DNA form, the CDR3 reads TGCGCCAACAGCCGGGACCGAGACACCGGGGAGCTGTTTTTT. This codes for CANSRDRDTGELFF.

V and J are TRBV20-1 and TRBJ1-2; 8 bases are a match to TRBD1. The germline gives CDR1 DFQATT, CDR2 SNEGSKA (reference sequence). Losses at the gene ends were 7 bases for V and 4 bases for J; bases not matched to a gene: 5. The CDR3 consists of 12 residues. CDR3 DNA sequence: TGCAGTGTTCCGGGACAGGTCTATGGCTACACCTTC. It is translated as CSVPGQVYGYTF.

The rearrangement links TRBV5-1 to TRBJ1-1, with D perhaps TRBD1 (5 bases). CDR1 SGHRS and CDR2 YFSETQ come from the germline V gene. Trimming took off 3 bases at V and 0 bases at J, with 12 bases between the two ends. The CDR3 sequence is 15 residues long. The CDR3 DNA reads TGCGCCAGCAGCTGGAGGGGAGGGGTGAACACTGAAGCTTTCTTT. It yields the protein CASSWRGGVNTEAFF.

This sequence joins TRBV28 and TRBJ2-1, with 7 bases that match TRBD2. With 6 bases clipped from V and 9 bases from J, the junction kept 8 bases outside the gene matches. The CDR3 has 13 residues. Germline V gene data show CDR1 as MDHEN and CDR2 as SYDVKM. CDR3 residues: CASRASGFGEQFF. The CDR3 region has the DNA TGTGCCAGCAGGGCTAGCGGTTTTGGTGAGCAGTTCTTC.